The 30 T cell receptor beta chains below all came from one sample that was sequenced in a study of PD-L1 blockade in urothelial cancer. Time point defined: pretreatment peripheral blood. Some clones are missing from TCRdb's copy, which holds only in-frame ones; the method was immunoSEQ multiplex PCR. The sample yields some 57,000 clones, 75% to 90% seen once. Sample: PBMCs, taken around atezolizumab (anti-PD-L1) treatment. These receptor sequences come from a man aged 50-60 years with urothelial cancer.

J is TRBJ1-1 and V is TRBV19, with 8 bases that match TRBD1. The V and J ends lost 10 bases and 4 bases, in that order; junction bases with no gene match: 8. Germline values: CDR1 LNHDA, CDR2 SQIVND (reference sequence). The CDR3 is 13 residues long. The CDR3 loop reads CATDRGFSTEAFF. The DNA of the CDR3 is TGTGCCACCGACAGGGGATTCTCCACTGAAGCTTTCTTT.

The V call is TRBV2, the J call TRBJ2-4, with TRBD2 matching over 8 bases. V gave up 2 bases and J gave up 4 bases; unmatched junction bases: 7. The CDR3 is 16 residues long. Germline V CDR1 and CDR2: SNHLY, FYNNEI. CDR3 amino acids: CASSESSGVLKNIQYF. The CDR3 DNA is TGTGCCAGCAGTGAAAGTAGCGGGGTATTAAAAAACATTCAGTACTTC. Full variable domain (remainder filled in from reference TRBV2 and TRBJ2-4): EPEVTQTPSHQVTQMGQEVILRCVPISNHLYFYWYRQILGQKVEFLVSFYNNEISEKSEIFDDQFSVERPDGSNFTLKIRSTKLEDSAMYFCASSESSGVLKNIQYFGAGTRLSVL.

The rearrangement uses TRBV7-2 and TRBJ2-5; D remains ambiguous. V gave up 8 bases and J gave up 1 base, with 11 bases separating them. Per germline, CDR1 SGHTA and CDR2 FQGNSA. This CDR3 is 13 amino acids long. The CDR3 protein is CASSPQFQETQYF. For the CDR3, the DNA is TGTGCCAGCTCCCCCCAGTTCCAAGAGACCCAGTACTTC.

The chain carries TRBV11-3 and TRBJ2-7; perhaps TRBD2 as D (5 bases). V gave up 1 base and J gave up 2 bases, with 9 bases separating them. The CDR3 totals 14 residues. Per germline, CDR1 SGHNT and CDR2 YENEEA. The DNA for the CDR3 is TGTGCCAGCAGCTTAGGTTCCGGGGCCTACGAGCAGTACTTC. It codes for CASSLGSGAYEQYF. The full variable domain, its missing parts supplied by reference TRBV11-3 and TRBJ2-7, is EAGVVQSPRYKIIEKKQPVAFWCNPISGHNTLYWYLQNLGQGPELLIRYENEEAVDDSQLPKDRFSAERLKGVDSTLKIQPAELGDSAVYLCASSLGSGAYEQYFGPGTRLTVT.

CDR3 sequence (DNA): TGTGCCAGCAGCCTTATTACTCTAGCCAAAAACATTCAGTACTTC. It specifies CASSLITLAKNIQYF. This chain connects TRBV7-9 to TRBJ2-4, with D unresolved. CDR3 length: 15 residues. Trimming cost V 5 bases and J 0 bases, with 11 bases left between them. In germline, CDR1 is SEHNR, CDR2 FQNEAQ (reference sequence).

The genes are TRBV5-4 and TRBJ2-2, with TRBD1 matching 7 bases. V gave up 3 bases and J gave up 3 bases; unmatched junction bases: 8. The CDR3 spans 16 residues. Germline loops: CDR1 SGHNT, CDR2 YYREEE (reference sequence). As DNA, the CDR3 is TGTGCCAGCAGCTCGGGAACAGGGGTCGACACCGGGGAGCTGTTTTTT. Protein sequence: CASSSGTGVDTGELFF.

J is TRBJ1-5 and V is TRBV25-1, with D hard to call. The CDR3 is made up of 16 amino acids. V was clipped by 5 bases and J by 1 base, with 15 bases between them. Germline V lookup: CDR1 MGHDK, CDR2 SYGVNS. CDR3 coding DNA: TGTGCCAGCAGTCCCTACCGGGAAGGGAGCAATCAGCCCCAGCATTTT. This encodes CASSPYREGSNQPQHF.

The V and J genes are TRBV6-1 and TRBJ2-7; a possible D gene is TRBD1 (5 bases). The V end was cut by 6 bases, the J end by 0 bases, with 15 bases between. This CDR3 contains 15 residues. CDR1 is MNHNS and CDR2 is SASEGT in the germline V gene. The CDR3 here is CASRQERASSYEQYF. In DNA form, the CDR3 reads TGTGCCAGCAGACAGGAAAGGGCGAGCTCCTACGAGCAGTACTTC.

The chain has TRBV10-2 and TRBJ1-1; the D is unclear. This CDR3 contains 11 residues. The germline V gene has CDR1 WSHSY and CDR2 SAAADI. V lost 6 bases to trimming and J lost 2 bases, with 4 bases between them. The CDR3 spells CASSLNTEAFF. The CDR3 nucleotides read TGCGCCAGCAGCTTAAACACTGAAGCTTTCTTT.

This clone was recorded once. This rearrangement joins TRBV7-9 to TRBJ2-1; 9 bases line up with TRBD2. CDR3 length equals 14 residues. Per the germline V gene, CDR1 is SEHNR and CDR2 is FQNEAQ (reference sequence). V gave up 3 bases and J gave up 5 bases; unmatched junction bases: 2. The CDR3 nucleotides read TGTGCCAGCAGCTTCGGCGGGAGGGACAATGAGCAGTTCTTC. Translation gives CASSFGGRDNEQFF.

V gene TRBV11-2 combines with J gene TRBJ1-1; 10 bases line up with TRBD1. This CDR3 has 17 amino acids. Germline CDR1 and CDR2: SGHAT and FQNNGV. Trimming removed 6 bases from V and 1 base from J; junction bases left unmatched: 11. CDR3 nucleotide sequence: TGTGCCAGCAGTTTTAATGGACAGGGGGTGGCGAACACTGAAGCTTTCTTT. Protein sequence: CASSFNGQGVANTEAFF.

This clone was observed once. At one end the junction does not follow the germline gene, possibly because of a read error. The rearrangement uses TRBV5-4 and TRBJ2-2, with 10 bases fitting TRBD2. Germline CDR1 and CDR2: SGHNT and YYREEE (reference sequence). This CDR3 has 17 residues. CDR3 sequence reads: CASRLASGGWGTGELFF. The DNA for the CDR3 is TGTGCCAGCAGATTGGCTAGCGGGGGATGGGGCACCGGGGAGCTGTTTTTT. The full variable domain, its missing parts supplied by reference TRBV5-4 and TRBJ2-2, is ETGVTQSPTHLIKTRGQQVTLRCSSQSGHNTVSWYQQALGQGPQFIFQYYREEENGRGNFPPRFSGLQFPNYSSELNVNALELDDSALYLCASRLASGGWGTGELFFGEGSRLTVL.

This rearrangement joins TRBV27 to TRBJ1-2; D is unclear. V lost 8 bases to trimming and J lost 4 bases, with 14 bases between them. The CDR3 spans 13 residues. Germline loops: CDR1 MNHEY, CDR2 SMNVEV (reference sequence). The CDR3, as DNA: TGTGCCAGCGGGGTGGACTCAGTCTATGGCTACACCTTC. It codes for CASGVDSVYGYTF.

There are a few counts of this clone. The chain joins TRBV9 to TRBJ2-7; 8 nucleotides align to TRBD2. The CDR3 is made up of 14 amino acids. J was trimmed by 3 bases and V by 3 bases; bases with no gene match: 5. The germline V gene encodes CDR1 SGDLS and CDR2 YYNGEE. CDR3 DNA sequence: TGTGCCAGCAGCGGGGGACTAGGGTACTACGAGCAGTACTTC. Residues: CASSGGLGYYEQYF.

CDR3 DNA: TGTGCCAGCAGTTTAGGGAGAAGACAGCCCCAGCATTTT. Amino acid sequence: CASSLGRRQPQHF. The rearrangement joins TRBV27 to TRBJ1-5; D not certain. Germline CDR1 is MNHEY and CDR2 is SMNVEV (reference sequence). This CDR3 contains 13 residues. The V end was cut by 2 bases, the J end by 7 bases, with 9 bases between.

This clone occurred a few times. J is TRBJ2-5 and V is TRBV11-2; 8 bases match TRBD1. Germline trimming cut 5 bases from V and 5 bases from J; bases unmatched to any gene: 7. Germline CDR1 and CDR2: SGHAT and FQNNGV. The CDR3 is made up of 14 amino acids. The DNA of the CDR3 is TGTGCCAGCAGCATTCGACAGGGGAAGGAGACCCAGTACTTC. Protein sequence: CASSIRQGKETQYF. The complete variable domain, with remaining parts taken from reference TRBV11-2 and TRBJ2-5, reads EAGVAQSPRYKIIEKRQSVAFWCNPISGHATLYWYQQILGQGPKLLIQFQNNGVVDDSQLPKDRFSAERLKGVDSTLKIQPAKLEDSAVYLCASSIRQGKETQYFGPGTRLLVL.

This sequence joins TRBV5-8 and TRBJ1-4, with 7 positions matching TRBD1. V shed 4 bases and J 4 bases; nucleotides not matched to a gene: 7. The germline V gene has CDR1 SGHTS and CDR2 YDEGEE. CDR3 length: 15 amino acids. CDR3 loop: CASSPGQLYNEKLFF. The DNA for the CDR3 is TGTGCCAGCAGCCCGGGACAGCTCTATAATGAAAAACTGTTTTTT.

This sequence joins TRBV7-2 and TRBJ2-5, with 11 bases that match TRBD2. The junction had 3 bases not matched to a gene; V was cut back by 0 bases and J by 3 bases. CDR3 length: 16 amino acids. Germline V lookup: CDR1 SGHTA, CDR2 FQGNSA. The DNA for the CDR3 is TGTGCCAGCAGCTTAGCGACTAGCGGGGCCAAAGAGACCCAGTACTTC. This codes for CASSLATSGAKETQYF.

The V call is TRBV4-3, the J call TRBJ2-7; 7 nucleotides match TRBD1. Trimming at V came to 3 bases and at J to 3 bases, leaving 5 bases not matched to a gene. The germline gives CDR1 LGHNA, CDR2 YSLEER. The CDR3 sequence is 14 residues long. The CDR3 here is CASSHHRGDYEQYF. The CDR3 nucleotides read TGCGCCAGCAGCCACCACAGGGGCGACTACGAGCAGTACTTC.

This chain uses TRBV9 with TRBJ2-2, with 10 nucleotides matching TRBD2. In germline, CDR1 is SGDLS, CDR2 YYNGEE. The V gene end was trimmed by 3 bases and the J gene end by 3 bases; junction bases not matched to a gene: 5. This CDR3 has 16 amino acids. The CDR3 here is CASSGPSGSDTGELFF. The DNA of the CDR3 is TGTGCCAGCAGCGGGCCTAGCGGGAGTGACACCGGGGAGCTGTTTTTT.

This clone was seen more than once but under ten times. The chain joins TRBV28 to TRBJ2-2; 7 bases align to TRBD2. The CDR3 covers 15 residues. CDR1 is MDHEN, CDR2 SYDVKM, per germline. With V trimmed by 7 bases and J by 0 bases, 5 bases remained unmatched. The CDR3 is CASKGGSSNTGELFF. The CDR3 nucleotides read TGTGCCAGCAAGGGCGGGAGCTCGAACACCGGGGAGCTGTTTTTT.

The chain's CDR3 is CASSYRTGTDTEAFF. The CDR3 DNA follows: TGCGCCAGCAGCTACCGGACAGGGACTGACACTGAAGCTTTCTTT. The chain recombines TRBV5-1 with TRBJ1-1, with 8 bases that match TRBD1. The CDR3 is 15 residues long. Germline V lookup: CDR1 SGHRS, CDR2 YFSETQ. V lost 3 bases to trimming and J lost 3 bases; unmatched junction nucleotides: 7. The full variable domain, in which reference TRBV5-1 and TRBJ1-1 provide the parts outside the CDR3, is KAGVTQTPRYLIKTRGQQVTLSCSPISGHRSVSWYQQTPGQGLQFLFEYFSETQRNKGNFPGRFSGRQFSNSRSEMNVSTLELGDSALYLCASSYRTGTDTEAFFGQGTRLTVV.

This chain links TRBV4-3 with TRBJ2-3, with 16 bases matching TRBD2. The CDR3 has 18 residues. Germline V gene lookup returns CDR1 LGHNA and CDR2 YSLEER. V was clipped by 2 bases and J by 2 bases; unmatched bases: 4. The CDR3: CASSQTGTSGGVTDTQYF. CDR3 nucleotides: TGCGCCAGCAGCCAAACCGGGACTAGCGGGGGGGTCACAGATACGCAGTATTTT.

V gene TRBV4-1 combines with J gene TRBJ1-5, with 7 positions matching TRBD1. Germline lookup yields CDR1 MGHRA and CDR2 YSYEKL. V gave up 0 bases and J gave up 4 bases; unmatched junction bases: 9. The CDR3 consists of 17 residues. In DNA, the CDR3 is TGCGCCAGCAGCCAAGATCGTTTCGTGACAGGGAATCAGCCCCAGCATTTT. This gives the protein CASSQDRFVTGNQPQHF.

V gene TRBV18 combines with J gene TRBJ2-5; 8 bases match TRBD2. Germline CDR1 reads KGHSH; CDR2 reads LQKENI. The CDR3 covers 15 residues. Unmatched junction bases numbered 5, after V lost 0 bases and J lost 5 bases. The CDR3 loop reads CASSPPGRGMETQYF. The CDR3 bases are TGTGCCAGCTCACCACCCGGGAGGGGAATGGAGACCCAGTACTTC.

The chain joins TRBV28 to TRBJ2-7, with 10 positions matching TRBD1. Germline assignment: CDR1 MDHEN and CDR2 SYDVKM. The ends lost 3 bases at V and 4 bases at J; junction bases unmatched: 0. This CDR3 contains 13 residues. The CDR3 nucleotides are TGTGCCAGCAGTTTGGGACAGGGGTACGAGCAGTACTTC. Translating gives CASSLGQGYEQYF.

This clone appeared once. The chain couples TRBV7-2 to TRBJ2-2; no clear D gene. Germline CDR1 reads SGHTA; CDR2 reads FQGNSA. This CDR3 is built from 13 residues. Trimming removed 8 bases from V and 6 bases from J, with 13 bases in between. The DNA of the CDR3 is TGTGCCAGCCGACTTGAGGTTCCCGGGGAGCTGTTTTTT. It encodes CASRLEVPGELFF. Full variable domain (remainder filled in from reference TRBV7-2 and TRBJ2-2): GAGVSQSPSNKVTEKGKDVELRCDPISGHTALYWYRQSLGQGLEFLIYFQGNSAPDKSGLPSDRFSAERTGGSVSTLTIQRTQQEDSAVYLCASRLEVPGELFFGEGSRLTVL.

The V gene is TRBV30, the J gene TRBJ2-5; 8 nucleotides agree with TRBD1. This CDR3 spans 14 amino acids. V lost 5 bases and J lost 0; bases outside the gene matches: 5. Per germline, CDR1 GTSNPN and CDR2 SVGIG (reference sequence). CDR3: CAWSGTGYQETQYF. The CDR3 bases are TGTGCCTGGTCCGGGACAGGTTACCAAGAGACCCAGTACTTC.

V is TRBV7-9 and J is TRBJ1-4; D is unclear. Trimming shortened V by 3 bases and J by 0 bases, and 2 bases separated the two germline ends. Germline V gene lookup returns CDR1 SEHNR and CDR2 FQNEAQ (reference sequence). The CDR3 consists of 13 residues. CDR3 sequence: CASSFSTNEKLFF. CDR3 in DNA: TGTGCCAGCAGCTTCTCAACTAATGAAAAACTGTTTTTT.

The J gene is TRBJ2-7, the V gene TRBV5-1; D is ambiguous. The CDR3 is 12 amino acids. Trimming cost V 4 bases and J 4 bases, with 9 bases left between them. From germline, CDR1 is SGHRS and CDR2 YFSETQ. CDR3 region: CASSALEYEQYF. CDR3 DNA sequence: TGCGCCAGCAGCGCGTTAGAATACGAGCAGTACTTC.